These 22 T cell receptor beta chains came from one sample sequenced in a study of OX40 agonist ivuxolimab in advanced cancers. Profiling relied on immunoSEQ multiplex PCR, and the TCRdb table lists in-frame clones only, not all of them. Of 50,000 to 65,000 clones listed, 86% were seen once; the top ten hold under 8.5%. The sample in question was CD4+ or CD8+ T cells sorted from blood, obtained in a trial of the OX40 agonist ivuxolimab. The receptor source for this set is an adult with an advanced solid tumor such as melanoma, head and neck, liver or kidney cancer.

The CDR3 spells CASRTTANYGYTF. The CDR3 coding sequence is TGTGCCAGCCGCACCACAGCTAACTATGGCTACACCTTC. V usage is TRBV28 and J usage is TRBJ1-2; D gene ambiguous. With 8 bases removed from V and 0 bases from J, the gap between germline ends came to 10 bases. The CDR3 sequence is 13 residues long. Per germline, CDR1 MDHEN and CDR2 SYDVKM.

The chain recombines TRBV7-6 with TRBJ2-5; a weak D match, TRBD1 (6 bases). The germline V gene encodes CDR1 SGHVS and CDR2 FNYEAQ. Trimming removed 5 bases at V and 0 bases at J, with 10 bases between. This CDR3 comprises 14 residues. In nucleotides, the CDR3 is TGTGCCAGCAGCATTACAGGGAACCAAGAGACCCAGTACTTC. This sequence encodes CASSITGNQETQYF.

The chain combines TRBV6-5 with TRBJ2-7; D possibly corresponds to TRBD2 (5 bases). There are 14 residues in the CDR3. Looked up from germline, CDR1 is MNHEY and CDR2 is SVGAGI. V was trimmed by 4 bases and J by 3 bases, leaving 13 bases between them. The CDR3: CASSSLAGVYEQYF. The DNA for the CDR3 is TGTGCCAGCAGTTCCCTAGCCGGGGTCTACGAGCAGTACTTC.

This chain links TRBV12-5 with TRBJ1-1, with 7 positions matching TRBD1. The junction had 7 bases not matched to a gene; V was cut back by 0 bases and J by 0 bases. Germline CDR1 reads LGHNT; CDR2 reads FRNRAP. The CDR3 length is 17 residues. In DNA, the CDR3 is TGTGCTAGTGGTTTGGTACTTGGGACAGATATGAACACTGAAGCTTTCTTT. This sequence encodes CASGLVLGTDMNTEAFF.

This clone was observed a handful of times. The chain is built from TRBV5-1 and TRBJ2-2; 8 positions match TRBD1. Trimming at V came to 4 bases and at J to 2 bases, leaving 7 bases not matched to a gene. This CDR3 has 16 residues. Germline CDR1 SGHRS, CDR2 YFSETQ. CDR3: CASSRRTGSNTGELFF. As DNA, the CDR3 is TGCGCCAGCAGCCGAAGGACAGGGTCTAACACCGGGGAGCTGTTTTTT.

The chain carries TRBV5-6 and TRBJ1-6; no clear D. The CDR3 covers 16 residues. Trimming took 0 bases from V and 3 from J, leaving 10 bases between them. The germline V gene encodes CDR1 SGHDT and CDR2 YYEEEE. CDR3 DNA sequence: TGTGCCAGCAGCTTGGCCGAGGGTTACTATAATTCACCCCTCCACTTT. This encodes CASSLAEGYYNSPLHF.

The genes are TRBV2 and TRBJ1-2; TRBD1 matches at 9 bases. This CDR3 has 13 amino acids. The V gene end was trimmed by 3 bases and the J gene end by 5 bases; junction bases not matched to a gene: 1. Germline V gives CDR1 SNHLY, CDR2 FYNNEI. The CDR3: CASSDGQGYGYTF. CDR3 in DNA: TGTGCCAGCAGTGACGGACAGGGGTATGGCTACACCTTC.

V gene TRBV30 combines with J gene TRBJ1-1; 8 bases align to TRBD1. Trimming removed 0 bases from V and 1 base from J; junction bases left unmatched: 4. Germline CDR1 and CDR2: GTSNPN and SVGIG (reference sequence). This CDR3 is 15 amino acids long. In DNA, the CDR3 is TGTGCCTGGAGTGTACTCGGGACAGGGAACACTGAAGCTTTCTTT. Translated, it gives CAWSVLGTGNTEAFF.

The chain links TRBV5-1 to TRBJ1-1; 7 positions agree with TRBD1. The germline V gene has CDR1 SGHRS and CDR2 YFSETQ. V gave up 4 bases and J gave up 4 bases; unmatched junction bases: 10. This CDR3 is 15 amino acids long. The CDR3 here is CASSLNLQGSTEAFF. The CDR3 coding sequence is TGCGCCAGCAGCCTTAATTTACAGGGGAGCACTGAAGCTTTCTTT.

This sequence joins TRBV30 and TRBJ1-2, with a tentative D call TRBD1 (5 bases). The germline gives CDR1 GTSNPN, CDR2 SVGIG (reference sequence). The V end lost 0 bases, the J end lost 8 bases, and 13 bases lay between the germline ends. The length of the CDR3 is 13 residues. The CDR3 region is CAWSVETRGGYTF. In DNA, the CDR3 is TGTGCCTGGAGTGTAGAGACGCGGGGCGGCTACACCTTC.

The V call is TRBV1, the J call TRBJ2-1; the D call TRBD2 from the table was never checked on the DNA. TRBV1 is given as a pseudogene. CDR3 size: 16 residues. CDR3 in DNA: TGCACCAGCAGCCAATTTAGCGGGGGGTTCTACAATGAGCAGTTCTTC. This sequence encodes CTSSQFSGGFYNEQFF.

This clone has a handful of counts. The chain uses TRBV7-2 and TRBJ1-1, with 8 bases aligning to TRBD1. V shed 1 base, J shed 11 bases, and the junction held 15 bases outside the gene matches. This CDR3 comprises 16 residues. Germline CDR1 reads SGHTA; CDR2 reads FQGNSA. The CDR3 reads CASSLVGGGQGQRAFF. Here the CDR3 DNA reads TGTGCCAGCAGCTTAGTAGGGGGCGGACAGGGCCAGAGGGCTTTCTTT.

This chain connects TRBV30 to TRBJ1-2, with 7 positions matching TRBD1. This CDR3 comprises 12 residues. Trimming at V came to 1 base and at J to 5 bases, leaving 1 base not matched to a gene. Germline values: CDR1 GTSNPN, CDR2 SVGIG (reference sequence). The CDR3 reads CAWSATGYGYTF. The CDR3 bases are TGTGCCTGGAGTGCGACAGGGTATGGCTACACCTTC.

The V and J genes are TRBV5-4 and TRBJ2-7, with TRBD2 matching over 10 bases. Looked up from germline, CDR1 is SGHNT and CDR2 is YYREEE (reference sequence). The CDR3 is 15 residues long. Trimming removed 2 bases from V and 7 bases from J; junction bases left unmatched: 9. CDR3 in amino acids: CASSFTTSGEKEQYF. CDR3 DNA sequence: TGTGCCAGCAGCTTCACTACTAGCGGGGAGAAAGAGCAGTACTTC.

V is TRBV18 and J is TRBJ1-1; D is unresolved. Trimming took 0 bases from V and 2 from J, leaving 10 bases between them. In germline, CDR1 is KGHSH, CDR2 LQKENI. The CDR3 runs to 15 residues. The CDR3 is CASSPPGGLNTEAFF. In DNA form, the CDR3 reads TGTGCCAGCTCACCACCAGGAGGATTAAACACTGAAGCTTTCTTT. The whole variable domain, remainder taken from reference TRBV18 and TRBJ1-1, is NAGVMQNPRHLVRRRGQEARLRCSPMKGHSHVYWYRQLPEEGLKFMVYLQKENIIDESGMPKERFSAEFPKEGPSILRIQQVVRGDSAAYFCASSPPGGLNTEAFFGQGTRLTVV.

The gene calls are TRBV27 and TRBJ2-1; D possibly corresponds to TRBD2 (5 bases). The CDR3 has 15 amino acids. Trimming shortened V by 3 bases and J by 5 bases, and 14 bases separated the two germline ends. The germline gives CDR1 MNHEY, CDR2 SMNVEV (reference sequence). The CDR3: CASSFGLPSDNEQFF. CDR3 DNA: TGTGCCAGCAGTTTTGGACTCCCCTCGGACAATGAGCAGTTCTTC.

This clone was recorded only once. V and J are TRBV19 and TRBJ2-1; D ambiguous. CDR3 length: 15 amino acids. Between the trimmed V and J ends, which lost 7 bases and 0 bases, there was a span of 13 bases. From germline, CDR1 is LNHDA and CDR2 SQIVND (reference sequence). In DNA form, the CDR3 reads TGTGCCAGTACCGATCACACGAGCTCCTACAATGAGCAGTTCTTC. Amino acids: CASTDHTSSYNEQFF.

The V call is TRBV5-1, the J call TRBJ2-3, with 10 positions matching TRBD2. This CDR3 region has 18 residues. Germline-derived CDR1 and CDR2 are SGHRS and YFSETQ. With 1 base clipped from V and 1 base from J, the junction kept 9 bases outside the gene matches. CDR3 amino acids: CASSLPASGGTGTDTQYF. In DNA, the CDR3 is TGCGCCAGCAGCTTGCCAGCTAGCGGGGGCACGGGCACAGATACGCAGTATTTT.

CDR3 sequence reads: CASSPRQKNEKLFF. The CDR3 DNA is TGCGCCAGCAGCCCCCGGCAGAAGAATGAAAAACTGTTTTTT. This chain joins TRBV5-1 and TRBJ1-4; D is uncertain. Germline V lookup: CDR1 SGHRS, CDR2 YFSETQ. The CDR3 length is 14 residues. V was cut by 4 bases and J by 5 bases, with 12 bases left in between.

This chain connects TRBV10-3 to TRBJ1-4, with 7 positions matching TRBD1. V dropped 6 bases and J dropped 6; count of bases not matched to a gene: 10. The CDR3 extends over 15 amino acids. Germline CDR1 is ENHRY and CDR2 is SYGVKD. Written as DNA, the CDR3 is TGTGCCATCAGCCGGATGGACAGGAATGATGAAAAACTGTTTTTT. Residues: CAISRMDRNDEKLFF.

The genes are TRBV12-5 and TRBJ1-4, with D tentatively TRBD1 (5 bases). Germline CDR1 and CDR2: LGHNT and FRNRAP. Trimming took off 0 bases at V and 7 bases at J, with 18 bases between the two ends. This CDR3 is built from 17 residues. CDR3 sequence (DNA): TGTGCTAGTGGTTTGGTCCGTTTTGGGGGAACTTTTGAAAAACTGTTTTTT. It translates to CASGLVRFGGTFEKLFF.

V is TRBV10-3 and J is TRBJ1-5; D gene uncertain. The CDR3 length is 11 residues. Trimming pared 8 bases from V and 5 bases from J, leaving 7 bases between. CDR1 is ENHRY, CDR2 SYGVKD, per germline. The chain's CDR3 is CAISNDQPQHF. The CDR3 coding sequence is TGTGCCATCTCCAATGATCAGCCCCAGCATTTT.